This entry describes one T cell receptor beta chain. The sample comes from a study of blood T cell repertoires in COVID-19. The overall study: Researchers got acute and convalescent COVID-19 samples from the United States, Italy and Spain. T cells, B-cell-depleted T cells, or PBMCs provided the cDNA or gDNA that served as material.

The V end lost 6 bases, the J end lost 2 bases, and 14 bases lay between the germline ends. This CDR3 is 14 amino acids long. Germline-derived CDR1 and CDR2 are MNHEY and SVGAGI. In the authors' methods: For nucleated cells, counts were estimated from reference gene primer amplification. The data were produced by immunoSEQ multiplex PCR, yet TCRdb's version contains in-frame clones alone and is incomplete. V, J and clone size are those of that table, while D and trimming were read from the DNA. The data hold around 150,000 clones, with 75% to 90% observed a single time. The rearrangement uses TRBV6-5 and TRBJ2-7; D perhaps matches TRBD2 (6 bases). This receptor was obtained from an older man with acute or convalescent COVID-19. The sample was peripheral blood. CDR3 coding DNA: TGTGCCAGCAGAACCGGCGGGGCGCCCTACGAGCAGTACTTC. It codes for CASRTGGAPYEQYF.